This T cell receptor (beta chain) was recovered during a study of T cells expressing NK-cell markers. Study as a whole: Researchers got TCR beta repertoires out of sorted CD3+CD56+NKG2C+, CD3+CD56+NKG2C- and CD3+CD56-NKG2C+ T cells.

CDR3 length equals 20 residues. Germline CDR1 and CDR2: MNHEY and SMNVEV (reference sequence). Note on this clonotype: Its antigen is undetermined.

From its re-call of the 5' RACE reads, TCRdb lists each CDR3 protein once, without DNA. Found here are about 550,000 distinct CDR3 sequences; the top ten clones hold under 4.5%. Study outcomes and limitations: Of the CD8+ T cell pool in over 5 donors, about 1.0-8% was accounted for by dominant NKG2C+ clonotypes.

The receptor comes from a man younger than 30 in good health. The chain recombines TRBV27 with TRBJ2-7; with no DNA, the TCRdb D assignment of TRBD1 cannot be verified. The specimen was blood T cells: a sorted CD56 or NKG2C T cell subset, CD4+ or CD8+ T cells, or bulk PBMC T cells (not recorded which). This CDR3 is CASSPIAPNWDTHAPYEQYF.